These 15 T cell receptor beta chains originate from one sample sequenced in a study of T-cell memory formation after mild COVID-19. TCRdb independently ran MiXCR on the 5' RACE reads; one entry per CDR3 protein. Among 340,000 or so distinct CDR3 sequences listed, over 10% were seen once. Material: PBMCs or a T cell subset sorted from them (not recorded which). Every receptor here comes from a man aged 18 to 29 who had mild COVID-19 (a few samples of this study predate the infection). Cell type and time point are not known.

This clonotype occurred a few times. This sequence joins TRBV7-2 and TRBJ2-7; 8 nucleotides agree with TRBD2. The CDR3 length is 15 residues. Trimming took 3 bases from V and 1 from J; bases not matched to a gene: 5. In germline, CDR1 is SGHTA, CDR2 FQGNSA. In DNA form, the CDR3 reads TGTGCCAGCAGCTTGGCTAGCGGGTCATCCTACGAGCAGTACTTC. It encodes CASSLASGSSYEQYF.

This rearrangement joins TRBV2 to TRBJ1-1; maybe TRBD1 (5 bases). Germline-derived CDR1 and CDR2 are SNHLY and FYNNEI. V shed 6 bases and J shed 4 bases, with 9 bases lying between them. The CDR3 has 12 residues. CDR3 protein: CASRRGSTEAFF. CDR3 sequence (DNA): TGTGCCAGCAGGAGGGGTTCCACTGAAGCTTTCTTT.

The chain links TRBV7-2 to TRBJ2-1, with D possibly matching TRBD1 (5 bases). CDR3 size: 15 residues. V was cut by 0 bases and J by 2 bases, with 8 bases left in between. The V gene's germline CDR1 is SGHTA and CDR2 FQGNSA. The CDR3 sequence is CASSLAAGTYNEQFF. CDR3 coding DNA: TGTGCCAGCAGCTTAGCGGCAGGGACCTACAATGAGCAGTTCTTC. The variable domain in full, with the rest retrieved from reference TRBV7-2 and TRBJ2-1, is GAGVSQSPSNKVTEKGKDVELRCDPISGHTALYWYRQSLGQGLEFLIYFQGNSAPDKSGLPSDRFSAERTGGSVSTLTIQRTQQEDSAVYLCASSLAAGTYNEQFFGPGTRLTVL.

This clonotype was observed a handful of times. The chain carries TRBV4-2 and TRBJ2-3, with D uncertain. There are 15 residues in the CDR3. CDR1 and CDR2 from the germline V gene are LGHNA and YNFKEQ. V gave up 5 bases and J gave up 0 bases, with 12 bases separating them. CDR3 amino acids: CASSNVRTSTDTQYF. CDR3 DNA: TGTGCCAGCAGCAACGTGCGCACCAGCACAGATACGCAGTATTTT.

This clonotype was seen a few times. This chain links TRBV27 with TRBJ2-5, with 10 bases identical to TRBD1. The CDR3 is 16 residues long. Looked up from germline, CDR1 is MNHEY and CDR2 is SMNVEV (reference sequence). With V trimmed by 5 bases and J by 1 base, 7 bases remained unmatched. The CDR3 region is CASSPLWTGGQETQYF. The CDR3 nucleotides read TGTGCCAGCAGTCCCCTCTGGACAGGGGGCCAAGAGACCCAGTACTTC.

This clonotype was detected only a few times. This rearrangement joins TRBV5-1 to TRBJ1-4; maybe TRBD1 (6 bases). This CDR3 has 14 amino acids. Germline V gene sequence: CDR1 SGHRS, CDR2 YFSETQ. Trimming left V 4 bases short and J 7 bases short, with 14 bases between. CDR3 sequence (DNA): TGCGCCAGCAGCCTCCAGGGGCAGGGTGAAAAACTGTTTTTT. It translates to CASSLQGQGEKLFF.

The V and J genes are TRBV20-1 and TRBJ2-7; 8 bases align to TRBD2. The germline V gene has CDR1 DFQATT and CDR2 SNEGSKA (reference sequence). The CDR3 totals 15 residues. Trimming took 0 bases from V and 2 from J; bases not matched to a gene: 6. DNA of the CDR3: TGCAGTGCTAGAGATCATAGCGGGGAGACCTACGAGCAGTACTTC. Amino acids: CSARDHSGETYEQYF.

CDR3 sequence (DNA): TGTGCCAGCAGCCAATCATGGACGGCTTTAGGTGATACGCAGTATTTT. Translated: CASSQSWTALGDTQYF. The chain is built from TRBV14 and TRBJ2-3; D unclear. This CDR3 region has 16 residues. V was clipped by 2 bases and J by 6 bases, with 18 bases between them. From germline, CDR1 is SGHDN and CDR2 FVKESK.

J is TRBJ1-4 and V is TRBV7-9; D is uncertain. Germline V gene data show CDR1 as SEHNR and CDR2 as FQNEAQ (reference sequence). CDR3 length: 14 amino acids. V was cut by 5 bases and J by 15 bases, with 22 bases left in between. In DNA form, the CDR3 reads TGTGCCAGCAGCCACGGGAAATCCTCGGGGTTGGTGTTTTTT. This sequence encodes CASSHGKSSGLVFF.

DNA for the CDR3: TGTGCCAGCTCACCACCGCAGGGGGTGTACACTGAAGCTTTCTTT. It encodes CASSPPQGVYTEAFF. The gene calls are TRBV18 and TRBJ1-1, with 7 bases aligning to TRBD1. The CDR3 consists of 15 residues. V lost 0 bases and J lost 3; bases outside the gene matches: 4. Germline-derived CDR1 and CDR2 are KGHSH and LQKENI.

This clonotype occurred many times. This sequence joins TRBV4-3 and TRBJ2-5; D gene uncertain. Per germline, CDR1 LGHNA and CDR2 YSLEER. The CDR3 has 16 residues. Trimming took off 0 bases at V and 0 bases at J, with 11 bases between the two ends. The CDR3, as DNA: TGCGCCAGCAGCCAAGATTATGTTTCGTACCAAGAGACCCAGTACTTC. It yields the protein CASSQDYVSYQETQYF.

This clonotype was recorded a few times. The chain couples TRBV19 to TRBJ2-3, with 9 bases matching TRBD1. CDR1 and CDR2 from the germline V gene are LNHDA and SQIVND (reference sequence). This CDR3 is built from 19 residues. J lost 6 bases, V lost 6 bases, and 22 bases had no gene match. CDR3 in DNA: TGTGCCAGTAGGAAGCGCGGGGCGGTTCCCGGGACAGGGAGGGATACGCAGTATTTT. It specifies CASRKRGAVPGTGRDTQYF. The whole variable domain, filled in from reference TRBV19 and TRBJ2-3, reads DGGITQSPKYLFRKEGQNVTLSCEQNLNHDAMYWYRQDPGQGLRLIYYSQIVNDFQKGDIAEGYSVSREKKESFPLTVTSAQKNPTAFYLCASRKRGAVPGTGRDTQYFGPGTRLTVL.

This clonotype has a handful of counts. The rearrangement uses TRBV5-1 and TRBJ2-5, with D perhaps assigned TRBD1 or TRBD2 (5 bases each). CDR3 size: 14 residues. Germline assignment: CDR1 SGHRS and CDR2 YFSETQ. V gave up 7 bases and J gave up 1 base, with 14 bases separating them. The CDR3 protein is CASGVGDAQETQYF. CDR3 nucleotides: TGCGCCAGCGGGGTGGGGGATGCCCAAGAGACCCAGTACTTC.

This clonotype was found a few times. This chain uses TRBV27 with TRBJ1-1; 8 bases map to TRBD1. J lost 5 bases, V lost 2 bases, and 7 bases had no gene match. This CDR3 comprises 15 residues. CDR1 and CDR2 from the germline V gene are MNHEY and SMNVEV (reference sequence). This CDR3 is CASSLTGTGFTEAFF. The CDR3 DNA reads TGTGCCAGCAGTTTAACCGGGACAGGTTTTACTGAAGCTTTCTTT.

This sequence joins TRBV12-3 or TRBV12-4 and TRBJ1-5, with D unclear. V lost 5 bases and J lost 1, with 15 bases in between. CDR3 size: 16 residues. Here the CDR3 reads CASSPQGGLSNQPQHF. The CDR3, as DNA: TGTGCCAGCAGTCCCCAAGGAGGACTAAGCAATCAGCCCCAGCATTTT.